The 21 T cell receptor beta chains listed next were all sequenced from one sample in a study of T cell responses to AZD1222 COVID-19 vaccine. Sequenced by immunoSEQ multiplex PCR; TCRdb stores in-frame clones only, minus some. The sample records 95,000 to 150,000 clones, around nine tenths being singletons. The sample consisted of peripheral blood, taken on day 0 of AZD1222 vaccination. These receptors were obtained from an adult in good health.

The chain combines TRBV5-1 with TRBJ2-7, with D possibly being TRBD1 or TRBD2 (5 bases each). CDR1 is SGHRS, CDR2 YFSETQ, per germline. V was trimmed by 0 bases and J by 7 bases, leaving 14 bases between them. CDR3 size: 14 residues. DNA for the CDR3: TGCGCCAGCAGCTTGGGGGCAGGGAGAGAGGAGCAGTACTTC. Translated: CASSLGAGREEQYF.

This chain joins TRBV28 and TRBJ1-4, with D possibly TRBD1 on 5 matching bases. CDR1 and CDR2 (germline): MDHEN, SYDVKM. The V and J ends lost 5 bases and 5 bases respectively, with 12 bases between them. CDR3 length equals 14 residues. CDR3: CASSPGAPNEKLFF. The CDR3 DNA reads as TGTGCCAGCAGTCCCGGGGCCCCCAATGAAAAACTGTTTTTT.

This chain joins TRBV29-1 and TRBJ2-6; TRBD1 agrees at 8 bases. V lost 7 bases and J lost 0; bases outside the gene matches: 5. The CDR3 contains 15 residues. CDR1 is SQVTM and CDR2 is ANQGSEA in the germline V gene. The CDR3 sequence is CSAQGAGSGANVLTF. CDR3 nucleotides: TGCAGCGCTCAGGGGGCCGGCTCTGGGGCCAACGTCCTGACTTTC.

This clone was found a few times. V is TRBV19 and J is TRBJ1-2, with D possibly matching TRBD1 (6 bases). The V and J ends lost 6 bases and 0 bases respectively, with 17 bases between them. Germline V gives CDR1 LNHDA, CDR2 SQIVND (reference sequence). The CDR3 runs 16 residues. CDR3 coding DNA: TGTGCCAGTAGGCTGGACAGCTCGGTAGCTAACTATGGCTACACCTTC. The encoded protein is CASRLDSSVANYGYTF.

CDR3: CASSYSSAGSQETQYF. CDR3 bases: TGTGCCAGCAGTTACTCGAGTGCGGGGTCCCAAGAGACCCAGTACTTC. The chain has TRBV6-5 and TRBJ2-5; perhaps TRBD2 as D (6 bases). The ends were cut back, 0 bases at V and 1 base at J, with 12 bases in the middle. Germline values: CDR1 MNHEY, CDR2 SVGAGI. The CDR3 sequence is 16 residues long.

The chain combines TRBV10-3 with TRBJ1-1, with 7 bases identical to TRBD1. V trimming: 6 bases; J trimming: 0 bases; junction bases outside the gene matches: 13. CDR1 is ENHRY and CDR2 is SYGVKD in the germline V gene. This CDR3 is 17 amino acids long. CDR3 sequence: CAISPSTGVSMNTEAFF. The CDR3 region has the DNA TGTGCCATCAGCCCCAGTACAGGGGTATCCATGAACACTGAAGCTTTCTTT.

The chain carries TRBV2 and TRBJ2-3, with a weak D call TRBD1 (7 bases). The germline V gene has CDR1 SNHLY and CDR2 FYNNEI. Between the trimmed V and J ends, which lost 3 bases and 1 base, there was a span of 14 bases. CDR3 size: 16 residues. The CDR3 sequence is CASSEWQGGGTDTQYF. The CDR3 bases are TGTGCCAGCAGTGAGTGGCAGGGGGGAGGCACAGATACGCAGTATTTT.

The chain uses TRBV2 and TRBJ2-3; no clear D gene. V lost 4 bases and J lost 6, with 11 bases in between. The CDR3 spans 13 residues. The V gene's germline CDR1 is SNHLY and CDR2 FYNNEI. CDR3 nucleotides: TGTGCCAGCAGTGTTGAAGCCCGGGATACGCAGTATTTT. Translating it yields CASSVEARDTQYF.

V usage is TRBV6-2 or TRBV6-3 and J usage is TRBJ2-7; 7 nucleotides line up with TRBD1. This CDR3 has 12 amino acids. V shed 5 bases and J 5 bases; nucleotides not matched to a gene: 3. Germline CDR1 is MNHEY and CDR2 is SVGEGT. For the CDR3, the DNA is TGTGCCAGCAGTACACAGGGGAACGAGCAGTACGTC. Translating it yields CASSTQGNEQYV.

The chain's CDR3 is CASSDPRTGRGEQYV. The CDR3 nucleotides are TGTGCCAGCAGCGATCCACGAACAGGGAGGGGGGAGCAGTACGTC. J is TRBJ2-7 and V is TRBV6-2 or TRBV6-3; tentatively, D is TRBD2 (7 bases). Germline-derived CDR1 and CDR2 are MNHEY and SVGEGT. The CDR3 contains 15 residues. V was clipped by 6 bases and J by 7 bases, with 22 bases between them.

V gene TRBV19 combines with J gene TRBJ1-3; 7 bases are a match to TRBD1. This CDR3 region has 15 residues. Germline trimming cut 5 bases from V and 0 bases from J; bases unmatched to any gene: 4. Germline lookup yields CDR1 LNHDA and CDR2 SQIVND (reference sequence). The CDR3 region is CASSPDRSSGNTIYF. In nucleotides, the CDR3 is TGTGCCAGTAGTCCGGACAGGAGCTCTGGAAACACCATATATTTT.

The chain's CDR3 is CAWSPDRGLLNTQYF. CDR3 nucleotide sequence: TGTGCCTGGAGTCCGGACAGGGGGCTCCTGAATACGCAGTATTTT. V and J are TRBV30 and TRBJ2-3, with 11 bases aligning to TRBD1. Germline trimming cut 2 bases from V and 7 bases from J; bases unmatched to any gene: 8. CDR3 length: 15 amino acids. Germline values: CDR1 GTSNPN, CDR2 SVGIG (reference sequence).

The chain joins TRBV7-9 to TRBJ2-6; 9 nucleotides line up with TRBD2. The V segment lost 5 bases and the J segment 1 base; nucleotides outside the gene matches: 6. Germline lookup yields CDR1 SEHNR and CDR2 FQNEAQ (reference sequence). CDR3 length: 17 residues. The chain's CDR3 is CASSPLSGGSGANVLTF. As DNA, the CDR3 is TGTGCCAGCAGCCCCCTTAGCGGGGGATCTGGGGCCAACGTCCTGACTTTC.

The chain combines TRBV30 with TRBJ1-2; possibly TRBD1 for D (6 bases). From germline, CDR1 is GTSNPN and CDR2 SVGIG (reference sequence). Trimming cost V 2 bases and J 7 bases, with 11 bases left between them. The CDR3 is 12 amino acids. Here the CDR3 DNA reads TGTGCCTGGAGTCGGGGGGCCAGTGGCTACACCTTC. It translates to CAWSRGASGYTF.

The chain joins TRBV7-2 to TRBJ2-7; 11 bases match TRBD2. The junction had 17 bases not matched to a gene; V was cut back by 1 base and J by 12 bases. The CDR3 is 17 residues long. CDR1 SGHTA and CDR2 FQGNSA come from the germline V gene. The chain's CDR3 is CASSLVGLVAGGRFLYF. The CDR3, as DNA: TGTGCCAGCAGCTTAGTGGGGTTGGTAGCGGGGGGGCGGTTCTTGTACTTC.

The chain is built from TRBV3-1 (or the pseudogene TRBV3-2) and TRBJ1-5, with D perhaps TRBD1 (5 bases). V was clipped by 0 bases and J by 3 bases, with 9 bases between them. CDR3 size: 15 residues. Germline assignment: CDR1 LGHDT and CDR2 YNNKEL (reference sequence). Here the CDR3 reads CASSQDLGPNQPQHF. For the CDR3, the DNA is TGTGCCAGCAGCCAAGATCTGGGGCCCAATCAGCCCCAGCATTTT.

This clone appeared a single time. The rearrangement joins TRBV2 to TRBJ1-1, with D possibly matching TRBD1 (5 bases). The V end was cut by 8 bases, the J end by 10 bases, with 14 bases between. The CDR3 runs 11 residues. Germline CDR1 reads SNHLY; CDR2 reads FYNNEI. In nucleotides, the CDR3 is TGTGCCAGCGGGGAGTGGGACCTAGCTTTCTTT. This codes for CASGEWDLAFF.

Relative to its sample, this clone is large. At the DNA level, this CDR3 is encoded by other sequences in the same sample as well. This chain links TRBV30 with TRBJ2-7; TRBD2 agrees at 7 bases. Germline loops: CDR1 GTSNPN, CDR2 SVGIG (reference sequence). V shed 8 bases and J 3 bases; nucleotides not matched to a gene: 7. The CDR3 runs to 12 residues. In nucleotides, the CDR3 is TGTGCCGGGGGGGATTCTGGCTACGAGCAGTACTTC. This gives the protein CAGGDSGYEQYF.

The chain carries TRBV7-3 and TRBJ1-2; D gene uncertain. Germline CDR1 and CDR2: SGHTA and FQGTGA. Trimming stripped 5 bases from V and 7 bases from J, with 17 bases between. This CDR3 comprises 14 residues. CDR3 in amino acids: CASSEGSGRGGYTF. The CDR3 bases are TGTGCCAGCAGCGAGGGCAGCGGGCGGGGTGGCTACACCTTC.

The chain recombines TRBV3-1 (or the pseudogene TRBV3-2) with TRBJ1-5, with unresolved D. The CDR3 totals 15 residues. CDR1 LGHDT and CDR2 YNNKEL come from the germline V gene (reference sequence). Trimming pared 1 base from V and 2 bases from J, leaving 9 bases between. The CDR3 spells CASSQGPTGNQPQHF. The CDR3 DNA follows: TGTGCCAGCAGCCAAGGGCCTACTGGCAATCAGCCCCAGCATTTT.

CDR3: CASSFLPGLEEQYF. The CDR3, as DNA: TGTGCCAGCAGCTTCCTACCGGGACTAGAAGAGCAGTACTTC. The rearrangement joins TRBV12-1 to TRBJ2-7; the listed D gene, TRBD2, was not tested against the DNA. TRBV12-1 is termed a pseudogene. The CDR3 loop spans 14 amino acids.